The sequence of this T cell receptor beta chain was determined in a study of beta chain features in type 1 diabetes. CDR3 length: 13 amino acids. Deletions cut 6 bases from V and 10 bases from J, with 16 bases between. Germline CDR1 and CDR2: SQVTM and ANQGSEA. Expressed TCRB transcripts were sequenced, since all the RNA that had been isolated was reverse transcribed. Assay: immunoSEQ multiplex PCR; the TCRdb copy retains only in-frame clones and omits some. The table has 450,000 or so clones, about an eighth seen once. The source material was naive CD4+ T cells from blood. V usage is TRBV29-1 and J usage is TRBJ1-6; D might be TRBD1 (5 bases). The clonotype comes from a woman between 18 and 29 years old in good health. CDR3 in amino acids: CSVRTSGDSPLHF. The CDR3 DNA reads TGCAGCGTCCGGACAAGCGGGGACTCACCCCTCCACTTT.